By its share, the clone carrying this T cell receptor beta chain is medium-sized. Its antigen is not known. TCRdb reanalysed the reads using MiXCR and keeps one entry per CDR3 protein. The sample lists roughly 46,000 distinct CDR3 sequences; nearly 20% were seen once. These data come from a study of T cell repertoires in cytomegalovirus infection. On the study more broadly: Public TCR beta signatures marked donors with CMV infection and the matching HLA. Study-wide points: Clonotype analysis showed dominance of the ex vivo response by HLA-C-restricted CMV-specific TCR beta clonotypes.

CDR1 and CDR2 from the germline V gene are SGHRS and YFSETQ. The V gene lost 0 bases and the J gene lost 6 bases, with 12 bases spanning the gap. This CDR3 has 14 amino acids. The chain employs TRBV5-1 and TRBJ1-2; unclear D gene. This TCR came from a human donor in good health (CMV status not recorded). Some clones in this sample may be carry-over from other donors' samples. This specimen consisted of CD8+ T cells from cultured PBMCs, obtained from culture after CMV antigen stimulation. The CDR3, as DNA: TGCGCCAGCAGCTTGGAAGGTGGAACAGATGGCTACACCTTC. This translates into CASSLEGGTDGYTF.